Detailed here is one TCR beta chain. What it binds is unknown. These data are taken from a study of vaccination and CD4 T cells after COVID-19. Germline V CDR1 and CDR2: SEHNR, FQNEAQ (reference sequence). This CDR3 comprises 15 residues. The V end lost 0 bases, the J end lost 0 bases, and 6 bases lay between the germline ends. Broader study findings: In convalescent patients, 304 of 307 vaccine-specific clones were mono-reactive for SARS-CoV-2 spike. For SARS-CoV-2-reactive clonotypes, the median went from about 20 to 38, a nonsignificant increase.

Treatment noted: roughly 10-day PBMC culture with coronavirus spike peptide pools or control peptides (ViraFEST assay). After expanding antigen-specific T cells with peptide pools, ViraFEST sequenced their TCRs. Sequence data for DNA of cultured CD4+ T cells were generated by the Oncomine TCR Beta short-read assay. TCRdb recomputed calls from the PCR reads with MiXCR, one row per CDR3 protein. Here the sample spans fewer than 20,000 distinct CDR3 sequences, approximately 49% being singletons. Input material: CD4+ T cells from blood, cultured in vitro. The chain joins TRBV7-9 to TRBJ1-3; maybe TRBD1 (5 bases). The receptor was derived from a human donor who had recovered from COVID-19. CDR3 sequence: CASSLATVSGNTIYF. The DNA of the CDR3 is TGTGCCAGCAGCTTAGCGACAGTCTCTGGAAACACCATATATTTT.